This record looks at one T cell receptor (beta chain) sequence and its context. Its antigen is not identified. Amplified TCR beta CDR3 regions derived from RNA transcripts. The study used the HTBI primer set for a first-round RT-PCR of the TCR CDR3. TCRdb reanalysed the multiplex PCR reads using MiXCR and keeps one entry per CDR3 protein. The table records about 380,000 distinct CDR3 sequences, around 18% of them present only once. The CDR3 runs 17 residues. CDR1 is LGHNA and CDR2 is YNFKEQ in the germline V gene. V was trimmed by 4 bases and J by 0 bases, leaving 16 bases between them. Patients affected by ophthalmopathy presented a Clinical Activity Score of at least 3, a NOSPECS grade of at least 4, and disease duration below 3 months. This sample stems from a study of T cells in Graves' hyperthyroidism and ophthalmopathy. Background on the study: Peripheral blood draws took place at initial diagnosis, ahead of any treatment.

Study results and caveats: Stable hyperthyroidism was separated from ophthalmopathy by a model based on 13 V-J features. Expanded thyroid clonotypes (above 0.001) were mostly also found in blood.

Sequenced: blood. The source is a man aged 18 to 35 with Graves' ophthalmopathy. V gene TRBV4-2 combines with J gene TRBJ2-4; D could derive from TRBD1 or TRBD2 (5 bases each). CDR3 sequence (DNA): TGTGCCAGCAGCCCGGGTGAGGGGTCCCTAGCCAAAAACATTCAGTACTTC. Translated, it gives CASSPGEGSLAKNIQYF.